This TCR beta chain appears in the sequencing data of a study of cytomegalovirus exposure and HLA in healthy donors (dated by TCRdb to 2016 to 2017). About the investigation overall: In an earlier analysis of around 540 of the donors, around 290 Gb of sequence data and 117 million unique TCR beta sequences from about 179 million T cells were reported. Roughly 320 gigabases of sequencing data and around 88 million unique TCR sequences made up an early release that covered over 550 HLA-typed donors. Of the roughly 400 genotyped donors, around 81% fell in the genetic ancestry cluster associated with self-reported Caucasian donors. The study aimed to test whether cataloging public T cell receptors could reveal signatures of past pathogen exposure. Using immunosequencing, the study profiled T cell repertoires from 500 to 800 subjects and related those repertoires to cytomegalovirus serostatus. In addition to the first cohort of 650 to 750 subjects, a separate validation cohort of approximately 130 different subjects was used. The study combined high-throughput TCR immunosequencing, statistical association of individual TCRs with disease status, and machine learning to predict cytomegalovirus infection status. A later analysis re-analyzed previously published TCR beta repertoires from 660 or so donors and added high-resolution HLA genotyping to study TCR occurrence patterns. Rather than drawing on any new phenotypic data, the later analysis identified candidate immune exposures from TCR beta sequences and the way those sequences occurred across donors. An earlier analysis of approximately 580 of the donors used high-throughput TCR beta sequencing to judge whether each TCR beta V gene segment behaved as functional or pseudogenic. Donor age, sex, ethnicity and CMV serostatus were compiled together with the repertoire data. A later genetic analysis used genome-wide SNP genotypes for about 65% of the roughly 670 donors, treating that subset as a discovery cohort. All discovery cohort repertoires had been generated using a single sequencing platform. HLA typing included class I and class II loci at four-digit resolution. The number of donors typed differed by locus, with about 629-630 for A, B, C, DRB1 and DQB1, roughly 520 for DQA1, 600 to 610 for DPA1, and around 450 for DPB1. About five DR-DQ haplotypes were treated as single units for association and clustering because of strong linkage in the cohort. Among 398 genotyped donors of the cohort, an average of 235,054 unique TCR beta nucleotide sequences were sequenced per donor, around 20% of them non-productive.

The cohort consisted of 666 healthy bone marrow donors. At the time of sampling, every cohort member was nominally healthy, though immune exposures that went unrecorded were likely present. The donor tested CMV seronegative and was one of the 352 seronegative cohort members. A peripheral blood sample was provided by each donor, and peripheral blood mononuclear cells were used for TCR beta sequencing. Genomic DNA extraction from the blood cell samples was performed with the Qiagen DNeasy Blood Extraction Kit. Comment on this clone: Its antigen has not been determined. One base away there is no much larger clone; base qualities are not given.

The CDR3, cysteine through phenylalanine, is 15 amino acids long. Of the read, only the CDR3 DNA is kept; its 45 bases are in frame from base 1. Compared with germline, V lacks 4 bases and J lacks 7 bases; bases without a gene match: 8. CDR1 SGHTA and CDR2 FQGNSA are derived from the germline V gene. Library method: the immunoSEQ multiplex PCR assay. For the multiplex PCR, a mixture combining 60 forward primers for TCR Vbeta segments and 13 reverse primers for TCR Jbeta segments was used. A multiplex PCR assay on genomic DNA amplified the CDR3 region of rearranged TCR beta genes. The Illumina HiSeq System was used to sequence the amplified TCR beta libraries as 87-base-pair reads. Turning to the authors' computational methods: A later analysis counted approximately 74 million unique TCR beta chains across the 500 to 850 repertoires, and some 11 million of these chains were shared by at least two donors. Raw reads were error-corrected and collapsed into unique sequences by a nearest-neighbor algorithm in which closely related sequences were merged to remove PCR and sequencing errors. To assign V, D and J gene segments, CDR3 sequences were aligned to IMGT reference sequences. For a sequence to be retained, a match of at least six nucleotides to both a V gene segment and a J gene segment was required. A rearrangement counted as productive if the CDR3 had no stop codons and remained in frame with V and J, and every other rearrangement counted as non-productive. Following IMGT convention, CDR3 was defined as the stretch from the second conserved V-encoded cysteine to the conserved J-encoded phenylalanine. In an earlier analysis of just under 600 of the donors, sequences lacking an unambiguous match to a single V gene segment were excluded. In an earlier analysis of around 600 of the donors, V segments were called functional above 56.7% productive rearrangements and were called segregating when the between-donor standard deviation exceeded 5%. To diagnose cytomegalovirus status from the catalog of TCR beta chain sequences, a statistical classification framework was built. A later analysis assigned V and J genes by comparing TCR nucleotide sequences with IMGT/GENE-DB human TR gene sequences. Using the TCRdist pipeline, a later analysis assigned CDR3 sequences along with most-parsimonious VDJ recombination scenarios. In a later analysis, each TCR beta chain was defined by its CDR3 amino acid sequence together with its V-gene family, and reads lacking a unique V-gene family were excluded. In a later analysis, around 650 highly shared, low-generation-probability nucleotide sequences were removed to address suspected cross-contamination and a sequencing artifact. In a later analysis, a clonal expansion index was calculated for each public chain from normalized within-repertoire ranks of inferred template counts. Generation probabilities in a later analysis came from a VDJ recombination model fitted to out-of-frame rearrangements, and those results were checked against IGoR. In a later analysis, hypergeometric tests were used to score TCR-TCR, TCR-HLA and TCR-CMV co-occurrence, with a repertoire-size bias correction applied to TCR pairs. In a later analysis, false discovery rates were estimated by permuting HLA or CMV assignments 20 times. In a later analysis, co-occurring TCRs were grouped with DBSCAN, and TCRdist sequence similarity was added when clustering was performed within HLA-allele-positive subsets. For co-occurrence clustering, repertoires with fewer than 30,000 or more than 120,000 public chains were excluded, along with 5 or 6 repertoires with anomalous nucleotide sharing. TCRdb carries this immuneACCESS record with in-frame sequences only. Its versions omit some clonotypes, under half of them owing to an unresolved V gene in the studies checked, with the rest unexplained. That table furnishes V, J and clone size, whereas the DNA furnished D and trimming. The sample table records 100,000 or so clones; just under 80% of these occur just once. The ten largest clones take up about 5.7% of the sample.

The study at large found these results: Several of the top co-occurrence clusters appeared to be linked to parvovirus B19, influenza, CMV and Epstein-Barr virus, according to a later analysis. Because counts were too low, roughly 16 rarely observed V segments, including chromosome 9 orphons, were left out of the earlier analysis of 587 of the donors. In an earlier analysis of 587 of the donors, most TCR beta V segments were observed in productive rearrangements about 87% or about 30% of the time, broadly matching IMGT annotations. Linkage disequilibrium might explain the correlated functional status among segregating V segments, but an unknown experimental factor could not be excluded. The classifier was reported to diagnose cytomegalovirus status with high specificity and sensitivity in both the original cohort and the validation cohort. In a later genetic analysis, fewer N-insertions in productive TCRs were reported among donors in an Asian-associated ancestry cluster than the roughly 700-donor mean. Assigning TCR associations to individual alleles was difficult when HLA alleles, especially DR and DQ, strongly co-occurred. Some IMGT-functional V segments, including TRBV6-2 and TRBV6-3, could not be distinguished by the 87-base-pair reads and were therefore excluded. A later analysis found that HLA-associated TCR beta chains were more clonally expanded and had lower generation probabilities than equally common non-associated chains. A cluster of highly shared sequence variants was judged likely to represent a technical artifact of the sequencing pipeline. Three of the identified cytomegalovirus-associated TCR beta chains were confirmed in vitro to be specific for cytomegalovirus antigens. A further reported finding was that TCR beta sequences accurately predicted the HLA-A and HLA-B alleles for most subjects in the first cohort. Because some donors lacked HLA typing at each locus, the association tests relied only on the typed subset. Presence/absence analyses assumed roughly uniform sequencing depth across donors, an assumption that may not hold. Across donors, most TCR sequences were observed very rarely, whereas some public TCRs were present in many individuals. Specific HLA alleles were associated with 18,000 or so TCR beta sequences at a false discovery rate of 0.05 in a later analysis. The study gave a list of under 200 TCR beta chains associated with cytomegalovirus. Most CMV-associated TCR beta chains appeared to be HLA-restricted in a later analysis, and the HLA associations seemed to be driven largely by CMV exposure. In this cohort, only TCR beta chains were sequenced, and detectable features were limited by the absence of alpha or paired-chain data. A later analysis found that TCR association rates varied across HLA loci, with DRB1 alleles showing the most associated TCRs and HLA-C alleles the fewest. According to the authors, the approach could potentially be generalized to other disease states and immunological phenotypes. For the cohort, immune exposure information was limited to CMV serostatus. In a later genetic analysis, a missense DCLRE1C variant was associated with V-gene and J-gene trimming of TCR beta chains, and the association was replicated in an independent cohort.

This sequence was found in a male donor in good health and CMV-seronegative. Sequencing was carried out using PBMCs. The chain employs TRBV7-2 and TRBJ2-2, with 8 bases in between that match TRBD2. The CDR3 reads CASSSRGGLGGELFF. Read as DNA, the sequence is TGTGCCAGCAGCTCTCGGGGGGGGCTTGGCGGGGAGCTGTTTTTT. Here the CDR3 is joined to the reference TRBV7-2 and TRBJ2-2 genes, and the full variable domain is: GAGVSQSPSNKVTEKGKDVELRCDPISGHTALYWYRQSLGQGLEFLIYFQGNSAPDKSGLPSDRFSAERTGGSVSTLTIQRTQQEDSAVYLCASSSRGGLGGELFFGEGSRLTVL.